Listed below are T cell receptor beta chains from one sample, sequenced in a study of blood T cell repertoires in COVID-19. Method: immunoSEQ multiplex PCR; TCRdb's copy keeps in-frame clones and lacks some. Of over 85,000 clones in the sample, around 90% are singletons; the top ten hold around 5.2%. Material for sequencing was peripheral blood. The origin of the receptors is a man aged 40-49 years with acute or convalescent COVID-19. Both conserved end residues are part of each CDR3. A D gene is named only where the DNA matches it firmly. Size is stated for part of the rows, as once, few or many counts, or as a class when the clone is expanded.

clone size	V gene	J gene	D gene	CDR3 DNA	CDR3 protein
-	TRBV7-9	TRBJ1-5	-	TGTGCCAGCAGCTTAGTCGAGTATCAGCCCCAGCATTTT	CASSLVEYQPQHF
-	TRBV11-2	TRBJ1-2	-	TGTGCCAGCAGCCACACTCAGGGTGATGGCTACACCTTC	CASSHTQGDGYTF
-	TRBV10-3	TRBJ2-2	-	TGTGCCATCAGTGAGTCGAGCGGGGAGCTGTTTTTT	CAISESSGELFF
-	TRBV5-1	TRBJ2-5	TRBD2	TGCGCCAGCAGTTCACACAGACTAGCGGGAGAGGCGACCCAGTACTTC	CASSSHRLAGEATQYF
-	TRBV11-2	TRBJ1-4	-	TGTGCCAGCAGCCCCCTGTTGGGTCTGCACACGGAGGGTGAAAAACTGTTTTTT	CASSPLLGLHTEGEKLFF
-	TRBV18	TRBJ2-1	TRBD2	TGTGCCAGCTCACCACCCGAACTAGCGGGGGGCGGTGAGCAGTTCTTC	CASSPPELAGGGEQFF
-	TRBV6-1	TRBJ1-1	-	TGTGCCAGCAGTGACGTACTGGTGAACACTGAAGCTTTCTTT	CASSDVLVNTEAFF
few	TRBV4-3	TRBJ1-6	-	TGCGCCAGCAGCCAAGACAGGGTGAATTCACCCCTCCACTTT	CASSQDRVNSPLHF
-	TRBV2	TRBJ1-4	-	TGTGCCAGCAGTGAAACGAGGGGAGGACCAGAAAAACTGTTTTTT	CASSETRGGPEKLFF
few	TRBV7-8	TRBJ1-2	-	TGTGCCAGCAGCCAAAGCAAAGCGTCTAACTACACCTTC	CASSQSKASNYTF
-	TRBV15	TRBJ1-1	TRBD1	TGTGCCACCAGCAGAGGGGACAGCAGGAACACTGAAGCTTTCTTT	CATSRGDSRNTEAFF
-	TRBV6-6	TRBJ2-1	-	TGTGCCAGCAGTTGGGGGGGCGGGGAATACAATGAGCAGTTCTTC	CASSWGGGEYNEQFF
-	TRBV6-6	TRBJ1-1	-	TGTGCCAGCAGTGGCGACCGTAGCCGGAACACTGAAGCTTTCTTT	CASSGDRSRNTEAFF
-	TRBV5-1	TRBJ1-6	TRBD1	TGCGCCAGCAGCGCGGGGACAGGGAACTCCTATAATTCACCCCTCCACTTT	CASSAGTGNSYNSPLHF
-	TRBV19	TRBJ1-4	-	TGTGCCGCCCGGAGTTCAACTAATGAAAAACTGTTTTTT	CAARSSTNEKLFF
few	TRBV7-8	TRBJ2-3	-	TGTGCCAGCAGCTTAGCCCGCCTAGCGCAGAGCACAGATACGCAGTATTTT	CASSLARLAQSTDTQYF
-	TRBV5-4	TRBJ1-1	-	TGTGCCAGCAGCTTGTATGTAGGGGCGTTACCGAACACTGAAGCTTTCTTT	CASSLYVGALPNTEAFF
-	TRBV6-6	TRBJ1-2	-	TGTGCCGCCAGGGGAAACTATGGCTACACCTTC	CAARGNYGYTF
many	TRBV10-1	TRBJ1-4	-	TGCGCCAACCGAGGGAATAAGTCTAATGAAAAACTGTTTTTT	CANRGNKSNEKLFF
-	TRBV30	TRBJ1-5	-	TGTGCCTGGAGTGTTATGGACAGAGATAATCAGCCCCAGCATTTT	CAWSVMDRDNQPQHF
-	TRBV4-1	TRBJ2-1	TRBD1	TGCGCCAGCAGCCAAAATGGACAGGGGGCAGGGGAGCAGTTCTTC	CASSQNGQGAGEQFF
-	TRBV7-8	TRBJ2-3	TRBD2	TGTGCCAGCAGCTTAAAGCTAGCGGCCGACACAGATACGCAGTATTTT	CASSLKLAADTDTQYF
-	TRBV7-2	TRBJ2-7	-	TGTGCCAGCAGCTTACACGGAGCCTACGAGCAGTACTTC	CASSLHGAYEQYF
-	TRBV19	TRBJ2-3	-	TGTGCCAGTACCCCAGACAGTACAGATACGCAGTATTTT	CASTPDSTDTQYF
-	TRBV7-9	TRBJ2-2	TRBD1	TGTGCCAGCAGCACGGACAGGGGAAGCACCGGGGAGCTGTTTTTT	CASSTDRGSTGELFF
-	TRBV10-3	TRBJ2-3	TRBD2	TGTGCCATCAGTGGGACCCGAGCGGGAGCAGATACGCAGTATTTT	CAISGTRAGADTQYF
-	TRBV15	TRBJ1-2	-	TGTGCCACCAGCAGAGTGGGATTGGAGGGGCACTATGGCTACACCTTC	CATSRVGLEGHYGYTF
-	TRBV12-3/TRBV12-4	TRBJ2-5	-	TGTGCCAGCAGTTTAAACACCCAAGAGACCCAGTACTTC	CASSLNTQETQYF
-	TRBV19	TRBJ1-1	TRBD1	TGTGCCAGTAGTAGGACAGGGTTGACTGAAGCTTTCTTT	CASSRTGLTEAFF
-	TRBV4-1	TRBJ2-7	TRBD2	TGCGCCAGCAGCCATCGACTAGCGGGACCCACCCACGAGCAGTACTTC	CASSHRLAGPTHEQYF
few	TRBV7-9	TRBJ1-2	-	TGTGCCAGCAGCTCCGGGAACTCTAACTATGGCTACACCTTC	CASSSGNSNYGYTF
-	TRBV7-2	TRBJ1-4	-	TGTGCCAGCAGCCCGTCACACGCAACTAATGAAAAACTGTTTTTT	CASSPSHATNEKLFF
-	TRBV5-8	TRBJ2-1	-	TGTGCCAGCAGCTTGGTAGCCGCCCTACACAATGAGCAGTTCTTC	CASSLVAALHNEQFF
-	TRBV11-3	TRBJ2-7	TRBD1	TGTGCCAGCAGCCACCGGACAGGGGACGAGCAGTACTTC	CASSHRTGDEQYF
-	TRBV14	TRBJ2-5	-	TGTGCCAGCAGCCAAGGCCCACTACAGGTCGCGGCCCAGTACTTC	CASSQGPLQVAAQYF
-	TRBV11-2	TRBJ1-1	TRBD1	TGTGCCAGCAGTTACAGGGGCGTGAACACTGAAGCTTTCTTT	CASSYRGVNTEAFF
-	TRBV30	TRBJ1-3	-	TGTGCCTGGAGTACTCTTCTCGGAAACACCATATATTTT	CAWSTLLGNTIYF
-	TRBV7-2	TRBJ1-2	TRBD1	TGTGCCAGCAGCTCCGGGACAGGTGCCGCCGACTATGGCTACACCTTC	CASSSGTGAADYGYTF
-	TRBV19	TRBJ1-1	TRBD1	TGTGCCAGTAGTATAGGTCCCGGGACAGAGACTTTCTTT	CASSIGPGTETFF
-	TRBV11-3	TRBJ1-1	-	TGTGCCAGCAGTTCCAGGGGTACTGAAGCTTTCTTT	CASSSRGTEAFF
-	TRBV7-9	TRBJ1-2	TRBD1	TGTGCCAGCAGCTTAGGAGGGGGCATGGACTATGGCTACACCTTC	CASSLGGGMDYGYTF
once	TRBV7-9	TRBJ1-1	-	TGTGCCAGCAGCGGAAGGCGGGGGACATTCTTGAACACTGAAGCTTTCTTT	CASSGRRGTFLNTEAFF
-	TRBV2	TRBJ1-3	-	TGTGCCAGCACTCGAAGGGGCTCTGGAAACACCATATATTTT	CASTRRGSGNTIYF
once	TRBV5-1	TRBJ1-6	-	TGCGCCAGCAGCTTGGGGACAGCGGATAATTCACCCCTCCACTTT	CASSLGTADNSPLHF
-	TRBV20-1	TRBJ2-1	TRBD2	TGCAGTGCTAGTATTGCCGCGGGAGAGCTGGAGAATGAGCAGTTCTTC	CSASIAAGELENEQFF
-	TRBV7-9	TRBJ2-2	TRBD2	TGTGCCAGCAGCTTAGTCGGGACTAGCGGAACCGGGGAGCTGTTTTTT	CASSLVGTSGTGELFF
-	TRBV5-1	TRBJ2-3	-	TGCGCCAGCAGCTTGGACACATATACGCAGTATTTT	CASSLDTYTQYF
-	TRBV30	TRBJ1-6	TRBD1	TGTGCCTACCAGGACAGGGAGAATTCACCCCTCCACTTT	CAYQDRENSPLHF
-	TRBV12-3/TRBV12-4	TRBJ1-1	-	TGTGCCAGCAGAATGACCACAGGCACTGAAGCTTTCTTT	CASRMTTGTEAFF
-	TRBV7-2	TRBJ1-1	-	TGTGCCAGCAGCCAGCAGGGAGGTGACACTGAAGCTTTCTTT	CASSQQGGDTEAFF
-	TRBV7-2	TRBJ2-2	TRBD1	TGTGCCAGCAGCTTACGTACAGGGGCTTCGAACACCGGGGAGCTGTTTTTT	CASSLRTGASNTGELFF